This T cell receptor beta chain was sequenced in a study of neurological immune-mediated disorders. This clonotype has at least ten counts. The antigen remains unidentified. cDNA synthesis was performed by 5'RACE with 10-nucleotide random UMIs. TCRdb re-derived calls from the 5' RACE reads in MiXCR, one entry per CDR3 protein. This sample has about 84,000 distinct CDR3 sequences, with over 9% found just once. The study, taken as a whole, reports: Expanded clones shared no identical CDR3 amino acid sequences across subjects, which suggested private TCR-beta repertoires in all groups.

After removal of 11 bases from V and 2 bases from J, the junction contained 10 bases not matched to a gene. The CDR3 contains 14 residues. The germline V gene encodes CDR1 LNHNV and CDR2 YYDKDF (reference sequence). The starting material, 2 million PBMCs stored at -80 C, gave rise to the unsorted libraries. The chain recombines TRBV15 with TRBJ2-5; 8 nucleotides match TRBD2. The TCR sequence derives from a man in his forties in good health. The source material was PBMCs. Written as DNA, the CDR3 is TGTGCCTCTCAACTAGCGGCCCTTCAAGAGACCCAGTACTTC. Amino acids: CASQLAALQETQYF.